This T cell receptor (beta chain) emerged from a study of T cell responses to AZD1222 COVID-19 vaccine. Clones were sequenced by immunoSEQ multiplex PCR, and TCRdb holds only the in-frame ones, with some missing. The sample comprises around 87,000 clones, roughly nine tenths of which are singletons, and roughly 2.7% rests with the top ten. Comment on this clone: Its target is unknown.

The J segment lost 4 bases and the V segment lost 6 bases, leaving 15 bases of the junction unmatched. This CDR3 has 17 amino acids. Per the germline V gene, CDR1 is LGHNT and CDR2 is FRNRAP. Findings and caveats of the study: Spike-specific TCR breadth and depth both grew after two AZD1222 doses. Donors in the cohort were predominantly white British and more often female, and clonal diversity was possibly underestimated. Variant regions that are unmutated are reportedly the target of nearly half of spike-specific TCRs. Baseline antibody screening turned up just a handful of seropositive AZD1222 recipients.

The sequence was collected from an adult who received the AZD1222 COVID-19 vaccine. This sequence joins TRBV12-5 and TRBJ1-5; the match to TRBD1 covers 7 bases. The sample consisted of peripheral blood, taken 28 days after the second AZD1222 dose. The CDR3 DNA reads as TGTGCTAGTGGGACAGGGATGATTGGAATGGGGAATCAGCCCCAGCATTTT. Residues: CASGTGMIGMGNQPQHF.